This T cell receptor (beta chain) was documented in a study of blood T cell repertoires in COVID-19. Study-level information: Donors in the United States, Italy and Spain gave samples during acute or convalescent COVID-19. Sources were T cells, B-cell-depleted T cells, or PBMCs; the material itself was cDNA or gDNA.

V lost 4 bases, J lost 1 base, and 4 bases lay in between. Looked up from germline, CDR1 is MDHEN and CDR2 is SYDVKM. This CDR3 comprises 12 residues. Original analysis: How many nucleated cells were present was estimated from reference gene primer amplification. Sequencing used immunoSEQ multiplex PCR; TCRdb keeps in-frame clones, though not all of them. For V, J and clone size, that table is used; D and trimming come from the DNA. The data contain about 130,000 clones, roughly 91% of them singletons. The sequenced material came from peripheral blood. The origin of this receptor is a man aged 50-59 years with active or convalescent COVID-19. This chain uses TRBV28 with TRBJ1-2, with D hard to call. The CDR3 reads CASSSSNYGYTF. The CDR3 DNA reads as TGTGCCAGCAGTTCCAGTAACTATGGCTACACCTTC.